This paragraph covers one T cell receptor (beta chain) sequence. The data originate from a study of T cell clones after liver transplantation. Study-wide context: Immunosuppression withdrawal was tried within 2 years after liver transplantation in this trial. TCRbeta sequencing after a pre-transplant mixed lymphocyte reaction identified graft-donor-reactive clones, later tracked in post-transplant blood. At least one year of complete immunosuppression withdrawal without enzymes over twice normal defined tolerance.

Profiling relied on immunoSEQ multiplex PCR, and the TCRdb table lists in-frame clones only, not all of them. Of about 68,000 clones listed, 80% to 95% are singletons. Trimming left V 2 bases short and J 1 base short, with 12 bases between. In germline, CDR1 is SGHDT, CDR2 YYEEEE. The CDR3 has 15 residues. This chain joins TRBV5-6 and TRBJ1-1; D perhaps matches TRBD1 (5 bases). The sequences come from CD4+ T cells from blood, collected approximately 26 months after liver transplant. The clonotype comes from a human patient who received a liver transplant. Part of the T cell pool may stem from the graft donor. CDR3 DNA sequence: TGTGCCAGCAGCTTCCAGGGACTGTGGAACACTGAAGCTTTCTTT. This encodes CASSFQGLWNTEAFF.